This T cell receptor beta chain emerged from a study of response to subunit inactivated influenza vaccine. General observations from the study: With each seasonal influenza vaccination, the authors suggested, few new T cells are recruited.

TCRdb called the RT-PCR reads again in MiXCR, with one record for every CDR3 protein. Of more than 600,000 distinct CDR3 sequences listed, approximately 17% are singletons. Of note for this clonotype: Its specificity is not known.

The clonotype was recovered from a man aged 50-59 years who received an inactivated influenza vaccine. The sample in question was PBMCs from blood, obtained about 5 days after vaccination.

In nucleotides, the CDR3 is TGTGCCAGCAGTTATGACCGGGACAGGGAGATGGTACACGAGCAGTACTTC. Protein: CASSYDRDREMVHEQYF. The chain is built from TRBV6-5 and TRBJ2-7; 9 bases map to TRBD1. The CDR3 totals 17 residues. The trim removed 3 bases at V and 5 bases at J, leaving 14 bases unmatched. CDR1 is MNHEY and CDR2 is SVGAGI in the germline V gene.